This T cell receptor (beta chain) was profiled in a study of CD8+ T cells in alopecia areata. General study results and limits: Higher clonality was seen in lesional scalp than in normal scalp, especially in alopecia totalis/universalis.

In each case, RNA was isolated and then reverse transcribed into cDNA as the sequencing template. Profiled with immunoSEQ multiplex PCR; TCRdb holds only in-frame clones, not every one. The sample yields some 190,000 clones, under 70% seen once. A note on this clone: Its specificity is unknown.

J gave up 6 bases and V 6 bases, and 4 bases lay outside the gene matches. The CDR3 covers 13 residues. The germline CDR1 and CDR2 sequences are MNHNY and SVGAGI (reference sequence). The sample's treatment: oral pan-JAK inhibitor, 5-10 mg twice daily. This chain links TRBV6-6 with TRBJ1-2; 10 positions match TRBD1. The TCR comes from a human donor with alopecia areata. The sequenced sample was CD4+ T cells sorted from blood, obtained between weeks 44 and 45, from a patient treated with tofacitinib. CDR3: CASRGTGEDGYTF. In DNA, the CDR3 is TGTGCCAGCAGAGGGACAGGGGAGGATGGCTACACCTTC.